This TCR beta chain comes out of a study of immune heterogeneity within non-small cell lung tumors. Study-level background: Of the tumors, a few were squamous cell, 9 to 11 non-squamous, and 1 not otherwise specified.

Worth noting for this clonotype: Its antigen is not known.

Trimming pared 5 bases from V and 3 bases from J, leaving 17 bases between. Germline V gene data show CDR1 as LNHDA and CDR2 as SQIVND (reference sequence). The CDR3 spans 16 residues. TCR beta CDR3 was amplified by multiplex PCR, first round around 10 cycles, 32 V and 13 J primers. TCRdb passed the multiplex PCR reads through MiXCR, listing each CDR3 protein once. The sample consists of 7,200 or so distinct CDR3 sequences, around 23% of them appearing once. Template material for each sample was approximately 0.65 ug of bulk tumor genomic DNA. Biopsy collection occurred during surgery, with several far-apart biopsies per primary tumor. These patients got curative surgery after being newly diagnosed with untreated non-small cell lung cancer. A total of about 15 patients with newly diagnosed non-small cell lung cancer, all of whom were undergoing surgery with curative intent, made up the donors. Study results and caveats: There were identical dominant CDR3 beta clonotypes recurring across tumor sites within a patient, together with site-unique high-frequency clones.

The TCR sequence derives from a man in his fifties or sixties with non-small cell lung cancer. The genes are TRBV19 and TRBJ1-5; D may be TRBD1 (6 bases). The sequencing input was lung tumor tissue. Here the CDR3 DNA reads TGTGCCAGTAGTTTGGGACACGAACTCGTCAATCAGCCCCAGCATTTT. This sequence encodes CASSLGHELVNQPQHF.